The 29 T cell receptor beta chains given below trace back to one sample, sequenced in a study of T-cell reconstitution after alpha-beta-depleted transplantation in children. The TCRbeta library incorporated unique molecular identifiers. One entry per CDR3 protein, called by TCRdb with MiXCR from the PCR reads. This sample carries hundreds of thousands of distinct CDR3 sequences, roughly 15% of them seen once, and the ten largest clones take around 5%. The sequenced sample was PBMCs, mostly from graft donor cells, obtained 360 days after TCRalphabeta/CD19-depleted stem cell transplant. Receptors were obtained from a male patient younger than 18 who had a stem cell transplant for acute lymphoblastic leukemia, so the T cells may come from the graft donor.

This sequence joins TRBV27 and TRBJ2-1; 7 bases map to TRBD2. The trim removed 7 bases at V and 7 bases at J, leaving 13 bases unmatched. This CDR3 is 15 amino acids long. CDR1 is MNHEY, CDR2 SMNVEV, per germline (reference sequence). DNA of the CDR3: TGTGCCAGCACCCGATGGGGGAGCGGGGAAAATGAGCAGTTCTTC. Its protein product is CASTRWGSGENEQFF.

This chain uses TRBV4-1 with TRBJ2-7; 8 bases fit TRBD1. This CDR3 comprises 15 residues. Germline V CDR1 and CDR2: MGHRA, YSYEKL. V gave up 1 base and J gave up 3 bases; unmatched junction bases: 5. The CDR3 reads CASSQVQGQVYEQYF. In DNA form, the CDR3 reads TGCGCCAGCAGCCAAGTGCAGGGACAGGTCTACGAGCAGTACTTC.

The sample holds a few counts of this clonotype. The V call is TRBV27, the J call TRBJ2-7; D may be TRBD1 or TRBD2 (6 bases each). The V gene lost 6 bases and the J gene lost 2 bases, with 26 bases spanning the gap. Germline CDR1 is MNHEY and CDR2 is SMNVEV (reference sequence). The CDR3 extends over 18 amino acids. The CDR3 nucleotides read TGTGCCAGCAGCCCCCTGGGCAGGGGAGGAAAATCAACCTACGAGCAGTACTTC. Translated, it gives CASSPLGRGGKSTYEQYF.

This clonotype was picked up many times. V usage is TRBV13 and J usage is TRBJ2-2; D perhaps matches TRBD2 (5 bases). Germline V gene sequence: CDR1 PRHDT, CDR2 FYEKMQ (reference sequence). There are 16 residues in the CDR3. Between the trimmed V and J ends, which lost 2 bases and 3 bases, there was a span of 13 bases. Written as DNA, the CDR3 is TGTGCCAGCAGCTTATCTTGGACTCGGGACACCGGGGAGCTGTTTTTT. It yields the protein CASSLSWTRDTGELFF.

This clonotype came up a few times. The gene calls are TRBV11-2 and TRBJ2-3; D perhaps matches TRBD2 (5 bases). Trimming removed 6 bases from V and 4 bases from J, with 14 bases in between. This CDR3 is built from 14 residues. CDR1 is SGHAT and CDR2 is FQNNGV in the germline V gene. The CDR3 region is CASSKEIGADTQYF. The CDR3 bases are TGTGCCAGCAGTAAGGAGATCGGGGCAGATACGCAGTATTTT.

This chain links TRBV11-2 with TRBJ2-3, with D unresolved. Germline values: CDR1 SGHAT, CDR2 FQNNGV. The CDR3 contains 14 residues. V was trimmed by 5 bases and J by 4 bases, leaving 13 bases between them. In nucleotides, the CDR3 is TGTGCCAGCAGCCACTGGCTACGACCAGATACGCAGTATTTT. Encoded protein: CASSHWLRPDTQYF.

The chain uses TRBV4-1 and TRBJ2-3, with TRBD2 identical over 11 bases. CDR1 is MGHRA, CDR2 YSYEKL, per germline. V lost 2 bases to trimming and J lost 6 bases; unmatched junction nucleotides: 10. CDR3 size: 17 residues. In nucleotides, the CDR3 is TGCGCCAGCAGCCAACCTCATAGCGGGAGGGCCAGGGATACGCAGTATTTT. This encodes CASSQPHSGRARDTQYF.

Ten or more counts support this clonotype. V and J are TRBV5-1 and TRBJ2-2; D could derive from TRBD1 or TRBD2 (5 bases each). The CDR3 is 16 amino acids. Germline values: CDR1 SGHRS, CDR2 YFSETQ. V lost 3 bases, J lost 3 bases, and 15 bases lay in between. DNA of the CDR3: TGCGCCAGCAGCTGGACCTCCGGGACGGACACCGGGGAGCTGTTTTTT. As protein: CASSWTSGTDTGELFF.

This clonotype was detected a few times. The genes are TRBV5-1 and TRBJ2-7; D gene uncertain. The CDR3 totals 16 residues. The germline V gene has CDR1 SGHRS and CDR2 YFSETQ. The V and J ends lost 4 bases and 3 bases respectively, with 20 bases between them. In DNA, the CDR3 is TGCGCCAGCAGCATCTCGGGCCCCCTGGCATACTACGAGCAGTACTTC. Amino acid sequence: CASSISGPLAYYEQYF.

The V and J genes are TRBV5-1 and TRBJ1-2; weak D call: TRBD1 (6 bases). V was clipped by 0 bases and J by 1 base, with 16 bases between them. The CDR3 covers 17 residues. Germline values: CDR1 SGHRS, CDR2 YFSETQ. CDR3 DNA: TGCGCCAGCAGCTTGGCCCCACCATCGGACAGTAACTATGGCTACACCTTC. Translating it yields CASSLAPPSDSNYGYTF.

The chain recombines TRBV7-9 with TRBJ2-7, with a weak D call TRBD1 (5 bases). The V end was cut by 1 base, the J end by 2 bases, with 12 bases between. The CDR3 has 15 residues. Germline loops: CDR1 SEHNR, CDR2 FQNEAQ (reference sequence). CDR3 in amino acids: CASSLGAGQAYEQYF. The CDR3 nucleotides read TGTGCCAGCAGCTTAGGGGCAGGGCAAGCCTACGAGCAGTACTTC.

This clonotype was found a few times. The V gene is TRBV5-1, the J gene TRBJ2-7; 10 nucleotides line up with TRBD2. Germline-derived CDR1 and CDR2 are SGHRS and YFSETQ. The V and J ends lost 0 bases and 0 bases, in that order; junction bases with no gene match: 6. The CDR3 is 17 amino acids. CDR3 sequence reads: CASSLASGSRNSYEQYF. CDR3 sequence (DNA): TGCGCCAGCAGCTTGGCTAGCGGGAGCCGAAACTCCTACGAGCAGTACTTC.

This clonotype appeared a few times. The chain links TRBV4-1 to TRBJ2-7, with 7 bases identical to TRBD1. This CDR3 spans 13 amino acids. Looked up from germline, CDR1 is MGHRA and CDR2 is YSYEKL. The V gene end was trimmed by 5 bases and the J gene end by 5 bases; junction bases not matched to a gene: 6. CDR3 DNA: TGCGCCAGCAGCAGTAGGGGGCGTCACGAGCAGTACTTC. Its protein product is CASSSRGRHEQYF.

The chain links TRBV25-1 to TRBJ2-7; possible D gene TRBD1, 5 bases. The CDR3 sequence is 15 residues long. V gave up 8 bases and J gave up 2 bases, with 19 bases separating them. Germline V gene sequence: CDR1 MGHDK, CDR2 SYGVNS. CDR3 coding DNA: TGTGCCAGCTCTAAAAGGGCAGGGCCCACCTACGAGCAGTACTTC. This encodes CASSKRAGPTYEQYF.

This clonotype showed up many times. The chain recombines TRBV24-1 with TRBJ2-1; 8 nucleotides match TRBD2. This CDR3 has 16 amino acids. The J segment lost 2 bases and the V segment lost 6 bases, leaving 8 bases of the junction unmatched. Germline lookup yields CDR1 KGHDR and CDR2 SFDVKD. DNA for the CDR3: TGTGCCACCAGTCAGGGTAGCGGGGCTACCTACAATGAGCAGTTCTTC. The encoded protein is CATSQGSGATYNEQFF.

This clonotype occurred a few times. The chain couples TRBV27 to TRBJ2-7; TRBD2 matches at 7 bases. The ends lost 4 bases at V and 3 bases at J; junction bases unmatched: 15. The CDR3 contains 17 residues. CDR1 and CDR2 from the germline V gene are MNHEY and SMNVEV (reference sequence). CDR3 sequence reads: CASSSLGGRWDYYEQYF. CDR3 coding DNA: TGTGCCAGCAGTTCCCTGGGTGGTAGATGGGACTACTACGAGCAGTACTTC.

This clonotype was recorded at least ten times. The gene calls are TRBV7-2 and TRBJ2-1; the match to TRBD2 covers 8 bases. CDR1 SGHTA and CDR2 FQGNSA come from the germline V gene. With 5 bases clipped from V and 0 bases from J, the junction kept 6 bases outside the gene matches. This CDR3 contains 16 residues. The CDR3 coding sequence is TGTGCCAGCAGCCAGCCGGGGACTAGCTCCTACAATGAGCAGTTCTTC. Protein: CASSQPGTSSYNEQFF.

This clonotype was observed at least ten times. V gene TRBV18 combines with J gene TRBJ2-1, with D perhaps matching TRBD2 (6 bases). Germline loops: CDR1 KGHSH, CDR2 LQKENI. V was shortened by 3 bases and J by 0 bases, with 12 bases between the two germline ends. This CDR3 comprises 16 residues. CDR3 sequence reads: CASSPRDWSSYNEQFF. CDR3 DNA sequence: TGTGCCAGCTCACCGAGGGACTGGAGCTCCTACAATGAGCAGTTCTTC.

There are many counts of this clonotype. This chain connects TRBV7-3 to TRBJ2-1; TRBD2 agrees at 10 bases. With V trimmed by 0 bases and J by 9 bases, 8 bases remained unmatched. Germline CDR1 and CDR2: SGHTA and FQGTGA. CDR3 length equals 16 residues. The CDR3 protein is CASSLTSGRALGEQFF. The DNA of the CDR3 is TGTGCCAGCAGCTTAACCAGCGGGAGGGCCTTAGGTGAGCAGTTCTTC.

The chain couples TRBV7-6 to TRBJ2-5; no clear D gene. This CDR3 has 15 amino acids. From germline, CDR1 is SGHVS and CDR2 FNYEAQ. The ends were cut back, 2 bases at V and 6 bases at J, with 16 bases in the middle. CDR3 nucleotides: TGTGCCAGCAGCTTAAATCCCTGGCAGACAAAGACCCAGTACTTC. Its translation: CASSLNPWQTKTQYF.

V and J are TRBV23-1 and TRBJ2-3, with D possibly matching TRBD2 (6 bases). TRBV23-1 is placed among ORFs of uncertain function. The germline V and J ends were trimmed by 6 bases and 2 bases, with 18 bases remaining between them. The CDR3 covers 16 residues. The CDR3 nucleotides read TGCGCCAGCAGCCGGAGGGGAGCAGGGTACACAGATACGCAGTATTTT. Translated, it gives CASSRRGAGYTDTQYF.

J is TRBJ2-1 and V is TRBV11-2, with D unresolved. The germline CDR1 and CDR2 sequences are SGHAT and FQNNGV. The CDR3 has 15 residues. V was clipped by 2 bases and J by 5 bases, with 13 bases between them. The CDR3 here is CASSLPYTGDNEQFF. The CDR3 bases are TGTGCCAGCAGCTTACCTTACACCGGCGACAATGAGCAGTTCTTC.

The CDR3 loop is CASLERASTDTQYF. The DNA of the CDR3 is TGTGCCAGCCTAGAACGCGCAAGCACAGATACGCAGTATTTT. V usage is TRBV27 and J usage is TRBJ2-3; D unclear. CDR3 length: 14 amino acids. Germline-derived CDR1 and CDR2 are MNHEY and SMNVEV (reference sequence). The V end was cut by 8 bases, the J end by 0 bases, with 12 bases between.

This clonotype was seen a handful of times. This chain uses TRBV6-5 with TRBJ1-1; 8 bases align to TRBD1. This CDR3 spans 16 amino acids. V lost 4 bases, J lost 5 bases, and 12 bases stayed unmatched. Per the germline V gene, CDR1 is MNHEY and CDR2 is SVGAGI. The CDR3 loop reads CASSLSRDRRGTEAFF. The DNA for the CDR3 is TGTGCCAGCAGTTTATCCCGGGACAGGCGGGGAACTGAAGCTTTCTTT.

There are a few counts of this clonotype. The gene calls are TRBV11-2 and TRBJ2-2; a weak D match, TRBD2 (6 bases). The CDR3 extends over 14 amino acids. Germline V CDR1 and CDR2: SGHAT, FQNNGV. Trimming cost V 1 base and J 9 bases, with 12 bases left between them. CDR3 DNA: TGTGCCAGCAGCTTAGTTGGGGGGTCCTGGGAGCTGTTTTTT. Translated: CASSLVGGSWELFF.

The rearrangement links TRBV7-9 to TRBJ2-7, with TRBD1 identical over 7 bases. Germline-derived CDR1 and CDR2 are SEHNR and FQNEAQ (reference sequence). The CDR3 contains 16 residues. V was pared by 3 bases and J by 3 bases, with 11 bases of the junction left unmatched. Here the CDR3 DNA reads TGTGCCAGCAGCTTCTTGACAGGGCCCCTTTACTACGAGCAGTACTTC. Its protein product is CASSFLTGPLYYEQYF.

Only a few counts were recorded for this clonotype. The genes are TRBV20-1 and TRBJ2-7; D might be TRBD1 or TRBD2, each matching 7 bases. The length of the CDR3 is 15 residues. CDR1 is DFQATT and CDR2 is SNEGSKA in the germline V gene (reference sequence). Trimming shortened V by 7 bases and J by 1 base, and 20 bases separated the two germline ends. CDR3 amino acids: CSGGGDRAISYEQYF. CDR3 DNA sequence: TGCAGTGGGGGGGGCGACAGGGCAATTTCCTACGAGCAGTACTTC.

In its sample, this clonotype was seen many times. This rearrangement joins TRBV9 to TRBJ2-5; D may be TRBD1 (6 bases). The CDR3 has 16 amino acids. Germline CDR1 and CDR2: SGDLS and YYNGEE. Trimming cost V 4 bases and J 2 bases, with 18 bases left between them. The DNA for the CDR3 is TGTGCCAGCAGCTCATTGTGGGGGCGCCAACAAGAGACCCAGTACTTC. This translates into CASSSLWGRQQETQYF. Supplemented by reference TRBV9 and TRBJ2-5, the full variable domain reads DSGVTQTPKHLITATGQRVTLRCSPRSGDLSVYWYQQSLDQGLQFLIQYYNGEERAKGNILERFSAQQFPDLHSELNLSSLELGDSALYFCASSSLWGRQQETQYFGPGTRLLVL.

This clonotype was seen only a few times. The V gene is TRBV5-1, the J gene TRBJ2-2; 12 nucleotides match TRBD2. The CDR3 is 15 amino acids. The J segment lost 7 bases and the V segment lost 4 bases, leaving 5 bases of the junction unmatched. In germline, CDR1 is SGHRS, CDR2 YFSETQ. The CDR3 loop reads CASSRRLAGDGELFF. CDR3 sequence (DNA): TGCGCCAGCAGCCGTCGACTAGCGGGAGACGGGGAGCTGTTTTTT.